A single sample gave rise to the 29 T cell receptor beta chains below, sequenced in a study of spatial heterogeneity in lung cancer. Time point noted: sample taken at primary tumor resection. Unsorted whole RNA of tumor, nontumor lung or frozen PBMC was sequenced. TCRdb recomputed calls from the 5' RACE reads with MiXCR, one row per CDR3 protein. The sample has roughly 80,000 distinct CDR3 sequences; roughly 12% are singletons. This specimen consisted of PBMCs, obtained at surgery. All receptors derive from a male donor with early-stage non-small cell lung cancer.

This clonotype was seen at least ten times. V and J are TRBV27 and TRBJ2-7; 8 nucleotides align to TRBD1. The CDR3 covers 15 residues. Germline assignment: CDR1 MNHEY and CDR2 SMNVEV (reference sequence). Trimming cost V 6 bases and J 3 bases; bases outside gene matches: 10. DNA of the CDR3: TGTGCCAGCAGCCCCGGGACAGGAGACATCTACGAGCAGTACTTC. Protein product: CASSPGTGDIYEQYF.

This clonotype was recorded only once. J is TRBJ2-5 and V is TRBV7-3; 10 bases map to TRBD2. Trimming removed 2 bases from V and 1 base from J; junction bases left unmatched: 7. The CDR3 consists of 17 residues. Germline V gene sequence: CDR1 SGHTA, CDR2 FQGTGA. CDR3 sequence: CASSLRWTSGLQETQYF. The CDR3 nucleotides are TGTGCCAGCAGCTTACGGTGGACTAGCGGACTCCAAGAGACCCAGTACTTC.

Worth noting for this clonotype: A much larger clone differs by one base, so this may be a read error. The CDR3 nucleotides read TGTGTCAGCAGTGAAGGGACTAGCGGTTTCTACGAGCAGTACTTC. This translates into CVSSEGTSGFYEQYF. This chain connects TRBV5-5 to TRBJ2-7; 11 bases line up with TRBD2. Germline CDR1 and CDR2: SGHKS and YYEKEE (reference sequence). The CDR3 extends over 15 amino acids.

The rearrangement joins TRBV5-1 to TRBJ2-3; 9 bases align to TRBD2. This CDR3 has 17 residues. J was trimmed by 2 bases and V by 1 base; bases with no gene match: 8. Per germline, CDR1 SGHRS and CDR2 YFSETQ. The chain's CDR3 is CASSLPASGTITDTQYF. The CDR3 region has the DNA TGCGCCAGCAGCTTGCCGGCTAGCGGGACAATCACAGATACGCAGTATTTT.

The table lists this clonotype with a few counts. The chain uses TRBV30 and TRBJ2-5, with 9 nucleotides matching TRBD1. CDR3 length: 13 residues. The V gene's germline CDR1 is GTSNPN and CDR2 SVGIG (reference sequence). V shed 3 bases, J shed 4 bases, and the junction held 3 bases outside the gene matches. CDR3 DNA: TGTGCCTGGAGCACAGGGGGCCGAGAGACCCAGTACTTC. Protein product: CAWSTGGRETQYF.

The CDR3 reads CASSPFLPVGEKINIQYF. The CDR3 DNA reads TGCGCCAGCAGTCCGTTCCTACCCGTTGGGGAGAAGATAAACATTCAGTACTTC. This chain uses TRBV10-1 with TRBJ2-4; a possible D gene is TRBD2 (5 bases). The length of the CDR3 is 18 residues. V lost 5 bases, J lost 6 bases, and 26 bases lay in between. From germline, CDR1 is WNHNN and CDR2 SYGVQD (reference sequence).

The J gene is TRBJ2-2, the V gene TRBV18; no clear D. The germline CDR1 and CDR2 sequences are KGHSH and LQKENI. The CDR3 has 15 amino acids. The V and J ends lost 3 bases and 1 base respectively, with 9 bases between them. CDR3 protein: CASSPKVENTGELFF. The CDR3 nucleotides are TGTGCCAGCTCACCCAAAGTAGAGAACACCGGGGAGCTGTTTTTT.

This chain links TRBV2 with TRBJ1-4; D not certain. Trimming pared 6 bases from V and 8 bases from J, leaving 16 bases between. The CDR3 totals 14 residues. Germline V CDR1 and CDR2: SNHLY, FYNNEI. Here the CDR3 DNA reads TGTGCCAGCAGCGTCGGGTCTTATGGGGAAAAACTGTTTTTT. Translating it yields CASSVGSYGEKLFF.

As concerns this clonotype: This clone may be a read error of a much larger clone one base away. The genes are TRBV7-9 and TRBJ2-1; no clear D gene. The CDR3 is 14 amino acids. The V and J ends lost 6 bases and 7 bases respectively, with 16 bases between them. Germline V gene data show CDR1 as SEHNR and CDR2 as FQNEAQ (reference sequence). The CDR3 region is CASRPKKCSNEQFF. The DNA for the CDR3 is TGTGCCAGCAGACCGAAGAAGTGTTCTAATGAGCAGTTCTTC.

This clonotype turned up a few times. The chain joins TRBV11-2 to TRBJ1-6; 7 bases are shared with TRBD1. Germline V gene data show CDR1 as SGHAT and CDR2 as FQNNGV. V lost 5 bases, J lost 11 bases, and 12 bases stayed unmatched. This CDR3 has 15 amino acids. The CDR3: CASSGRTGPQAPLHF. CDR3 bases: TGTGCCAGCAGCGGGAGGACAGGACCCCAGGCACCCCTCCACTTT.

The V and J genes are TRBV14 and TRBJ2-1, with a tentative D call TRBD1 (6 bases). This CDR3 has 16 amino acids. Trimming shortened V by 3 bases and J by 4 bases, and 16 bases separated the two germline ends. Looked up from germline, CDR1 is SGHDN and CDR2 is FVKESK. The CDR3 bases are TGTGCCAGCAGCCACCTAAAACAGGGCAAGTACAATGAGCAGTTCTTC. Translated, it gives CASSHLKQGKYNEQFF.

CDR3 in amino acids: CASSQQRATYNEQFF. As DNA, the CDR3 is TGTGCCAGCAGCCAGCAGCGGGCCACATACAATGAGCAGTTCTTC. The rearrangement uses TRBV3-1 and TRBJ2-1; TRBD2 is a possible D gene (6 bases). Trimming removed 3 bases from V and 4 bases from J, with 13 bases in between. The CDR3 runs to 15 residues. Germline CDR1 is LGHDT and CDR2 is YNNKEL (reference sequence).

This clonotype was observed at least ten times. This chain uses TRBV9 with TRBJ1-1; D call uncertain. Trimming pared 0 bases from V and 0 bases from J, leaving 9 bases between. CDR1 and CDR2 (germline): SGDLS, YYNGEE. The CDR3 loop spans 15 amino acids. The CDR3 DNA follows: TGTGCCAGCAGCGTAGAAGAACGGCTGAACACTGAAGCTTTCTTT. It encodes CASSVEERLNTEAFF.

There are many counts of this clonotype. This chain links TRBV12-3 or TRBV12-4 with TRBJ2-2; 11 nucleotides agree with TRBD1. With 4 bases clipped from V and 3 bases from J, the junction kept 13 bases outside the gene matches. There are 19 residues in the CDR3. CDR3 protein: CASSSLTGQGGLYTGELFF. In nucleotides, the CDR3 is TGTGCCAGCAGTTCTCTGACGGGACAGGGGGGTTTGTACACCGGGGAGCTGTTTTTT.

The chain combines TRBV7-9 with TRBJ1-2; perhaps TRBD1 as D (5 bases). The CDR3 totals 15 residues. V lost 1 base to trimming and J lost 2 bases, with 11 bases between them. Looked up from germline, CDR1 is SEHNR and CDR2 is FQNEAQ (reference sequence). CDR3 DNA sequence: TGTGCCAGCAGCTTAGAGGCAGGGAGGAACTATGGCTACACCTTC. It specifies CASSLEAGRNYGYTF. The whole variable domain, remainder taken from reference TRBV7-9 and TRBJ1-2, is DTGVSQNPRHKITKRGQNVTFRCDPISEHNRLYWYRQTLGQGPEFLTYFQNEAQLEKSRLLSDRFSAERPKGSFSTLEIQRTEQGDSAMYLCASSLEAGRNYGYTFGSGTRLTVV.

Ten or more counts support this clonotype. The chain combines TRBV29-1 with TRBJ1-1, with D uncertain. The V end was cut by 1 base, the J end by 2 bases, with 8 bases between. This CDR3 spans 13 amino acids. Germline V gene lookup returns CDR1 SQVTM and CDR2 ANQGSEA. The CDR3 DNA follows: TGCAGCGTTGAAGCGAGTTTCAACACTGAAGCTTTCTTT. This encodes CSVEASFNTEAFF.

V usage is TRBV29-1 and J usage is TRBJ2-1, with TRBD2 matching 11 bases. V dropped 4 bases and J dropped 0; count of bases not matched to a gene: 5. Germline V gives CDR1 SQVTM, CDR2 ANQGSEA. CDR3 length equals 16 residues. The CDR3 nucleotides are TGCAGCGTTGGGGACACTAGCGGGAGCTCCTACAATGAGCAGTTCTTC. Translating it yields CSVGDTSGSSYNEQFF.

This clonotype was observed a handful of times. V usage is TRBV18 and J usage is TRBJ1-5; no definite D call. The CDR3 has 16 residues. V lost 0 bases, J lost 4 bases, and 13 bases lay in between. The V gene's germline CDR1 is KGHSH and CDR2 LQKENI. In DNA form, the CDR3 reads TGTGCCAGCTCACCACCAATGCCGGAGTCAAATCAGCCCCAGCATTTT. This sequence encodes CASSPPMPESNQPQHF.

The chain is built from TRBV5-4 and TRBJ2-1; TRBD2 matches 11 bases. The trim removed 2 bases at V and 5 bases at J, leaving 6 bases unmatched. CDR3 length equals 16 residues. Germline V lookup: CDR1 SGHNT, CDR2 YYREEE (reference sequence). CDR3 nucleotides: TGTGCCAGCAGCTTCCCCGGACTAGCGGGTAACAATGAGCAGTTCTTC. Encoded protein: CASSFPGLAGNNEQFF.

V is TRBV5-1 and J is TRBJ2-1; tentative D call: TRBD1 (5 bases). The CDR3 sequence is 15 residues long. Germline loops: CDR1 SGHRS, CDR2 YFSETQ. V was cut by 4 bases and J by 7 bases, with 18 bases left in between. Here the CDR3 reads CASSPDREKRNEQFF. In nucleotides, the CDR3 is TGCGCCAGCAGCCCCGACAGAGAAAAAAGGAATGAGCAGTTCTTC.

This clonotype was picked up many times. The CDR3 sequence: CASSLRQGDTEAFF. CDR3 sequence (DNA): TGTGCCAGCAGCCTTCGACAGGGGGACACTGAAGCTTTCTTT. J is TRBJ1-1 and V is TRBV5-4, with 9 bases aligning to TRBD1. The CDR3 is 14 residues long. Germline loops: CDR1 SGHNT, CDR2 YYREEE (reference sequence). Trimming took 4 bases from V and 3 from J; bases not matched to a gene: 4.

V gene TRBV6-1 combines with J gene TRBJ2-7, with 9 bases identical to TRBD1. Germline V CDR1 and CDR2: MNHNS, SASEGT. This CDR3 has 11 residues. V shed 11 bases and J 6 bases; nucleotides not matched to a gene: 5. The CDR3 loop reads CARTGEIEQYF. CDR3 coding DNA: TGTGCCCGGACAGGGGAAATCGAGCAGTACTTC.

V and J are TRBV5-1 and TRBJ2-6, with D maybe TRBD2 (6 bases). The ends were cut back, 0 bases at V and 0 bases at J, with 13 bases in the middle. The CDR3 is 18 amino acids. The germline V gene has CDR1 SGHRS and CDR2 YFSETQ. The CDR3 is CASSLAGGVSSGANVLTF. In nucleotides, the CDR3 is TGCGCCAGCAGCTTGGCCGGGGGAGTGTCCTCTGGGGCCAACGTCCTGACTTTC.

This clonotype has at least ten counts. The DNA for the CDR3 is TGTGCCAGCTCACCAGGAACTGGTGAGCAGTTCTTC. Encoded protein: CASSPGTGEQFF. The rearrangement joins TRBV18 to TRBJ2-1; D is undetermined. Per the germline V gene, CDR1 is KGHSH and CDR2 is LQKENI. The CDR3 spans 12 residues. The V end was cut by 2 bases, the J end by 9 bases, with 8 bases between.

The rearrangement uses TRBV20-1 and TRBJ2-1; D may be TRBD2 (6 bases). Between the trimmed V and J ends, which lost 1 base and 3 bases, there was a span of 16 bases. Germline lookup yields CDR1 DFQATT and CDR2 SNEGSKA (reference sequence). The CDR3 has 16 amino acids. The CDR3: CSARASGTGLYNEQFF. In nucleotides, the CDR3 is TGCAGTGCTAGAGCCTCAGGGACTGGGCTCTACAATGAGCAGTTCTTC.

This clonotype showed up just a few times. J is TRBJ2-5 and V is TRBV7-9; the D is unclear. Deletions cut 4 bases from V and 5 bases from J, with 11 bases between. CDR3 length: 13 amino acids. Germline V CDR1 and CDR2: SEHNR, FQNEAQ (reference sequence). CDR3 DNA: TGTGCCAGCAGCTCCCTGGGCAGGGAGACCCAGTACTTC. Protein sequence: CASSSLGRETQYF. The full variable domain, completed using reference TRBV7-9 and TRBJ2-5, is DTGVSQNPRHKITKRGQNVTFRCDPISEHNRLYWYRQTLGQGPEFLTYFQNEAQLEKSRLLSDRFSAERPKGSFSTLEIQRTEQGDSAMYLCASSSLGRETQYFGPGTRLLVL.

This clonotype came up many times. The V call is TRBV7-8, the J call TRBJ2-1; TRBD2 is a possible D gene (5 bases). This CDR3 has 19 residues. CDR1 is SGHVS and CDR2 is FQNEAQ in the germline V gene. V lost 0 bases to trimming and J lost 3 bases, with 21 bases between them. CDR3 region: CASSLASSWERPVYNEQFF. The DNA of the CDR3 is TGTGCCAGCAGCTTAGCCTCTTCCTGGGAGCGCCCTGTCTACAATGAGCAGTTCTTC.

V usage is TRBV29-1 and J usage is TRBJ1-1; 7 nucleotides align to TRBD1. V was pared by 6 bases and J by 4 bases, with 5 bases of the junction left unmatched. Per the germline V gene, CDR1 is SQVTM and CDR2 is ANQGSEA. The length of the CDR3 is 12 residues. CDR3 sequence reads: CSVLQGGTEAFF. In nucleotides, the CDR3 is TGCAGCGTCCTGCAGGGGGGCACTGAAGCTTTCTTT.

The chain recombines TRBV18 with TRBJ2-1, with 9 bases that match TRBD1. The germline V gene encodes CDR1 KGHSH and CDR2 LQKENI. This CDR3 comprises 15 residues. V trimming: 1 base; J trimming: 5 bases; junction bases outside the gene matches: 3. The CDR3 loop is CASSPRDRAHNEQFF. Here the CDR3 DNA reads TGTGCCAGCTCACCACGGGACAGGGCCCACAATGAGCAGTTCTTC.